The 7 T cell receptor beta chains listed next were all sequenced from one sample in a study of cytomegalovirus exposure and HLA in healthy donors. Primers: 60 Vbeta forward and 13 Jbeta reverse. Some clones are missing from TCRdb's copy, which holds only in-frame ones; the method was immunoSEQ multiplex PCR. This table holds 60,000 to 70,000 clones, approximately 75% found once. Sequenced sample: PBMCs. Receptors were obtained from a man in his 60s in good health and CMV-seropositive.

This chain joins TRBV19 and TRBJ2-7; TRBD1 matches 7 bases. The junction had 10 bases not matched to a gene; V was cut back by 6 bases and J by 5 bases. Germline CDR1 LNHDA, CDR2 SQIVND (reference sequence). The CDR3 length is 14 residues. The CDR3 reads CASSPGQVADEQYF. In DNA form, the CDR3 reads TGTGCCAGTAGCCCTGGACAGGTCGCGGACGAGCAGTACTTC.

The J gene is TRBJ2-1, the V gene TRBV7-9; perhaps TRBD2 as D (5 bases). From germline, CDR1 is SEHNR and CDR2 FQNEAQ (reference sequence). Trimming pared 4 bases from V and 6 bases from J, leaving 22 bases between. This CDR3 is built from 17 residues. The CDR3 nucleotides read TGTGCCAGCAGCTCCGCCTTAGGAGGAAGTCTAACCAATGAGCAGTTCTTC. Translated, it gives CASSSALGGSLTNEQFF.

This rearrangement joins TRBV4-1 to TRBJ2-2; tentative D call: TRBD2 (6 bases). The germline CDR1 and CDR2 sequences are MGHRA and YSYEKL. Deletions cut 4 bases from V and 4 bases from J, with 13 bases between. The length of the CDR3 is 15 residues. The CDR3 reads CASSPRDFFTGELFF. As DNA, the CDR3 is TGCGCCAGCAGCCCCCGGGACTTCTTCACCGGGGAGCTGTTTTTT.

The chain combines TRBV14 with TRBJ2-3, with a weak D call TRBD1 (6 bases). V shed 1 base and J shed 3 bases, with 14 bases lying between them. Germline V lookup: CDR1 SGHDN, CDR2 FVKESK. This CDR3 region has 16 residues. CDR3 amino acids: CASSQAGHLGTDTQYF. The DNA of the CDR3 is TGTGCCAGCAGCCAAGCGGGACACCTAGGGACAGATACGCAGTATTTT.

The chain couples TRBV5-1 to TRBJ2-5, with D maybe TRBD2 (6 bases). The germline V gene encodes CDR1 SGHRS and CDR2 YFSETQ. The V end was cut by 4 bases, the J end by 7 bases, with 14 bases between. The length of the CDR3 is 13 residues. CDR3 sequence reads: CASSISLGGTQYF. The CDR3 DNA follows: TGCGCCAGCAGCATTAGCCTCGGGGGGACCCAGTACTTC.

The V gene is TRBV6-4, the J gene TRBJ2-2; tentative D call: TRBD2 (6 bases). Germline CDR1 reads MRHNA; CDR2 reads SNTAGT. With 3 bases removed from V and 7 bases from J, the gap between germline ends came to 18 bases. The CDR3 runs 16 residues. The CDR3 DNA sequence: TGTGCCAGCAGTGAGGAGGGGTCGCATTGGATCGGGGAGCTGTTTTTT. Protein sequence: CASSEEGSHWIGELFF.

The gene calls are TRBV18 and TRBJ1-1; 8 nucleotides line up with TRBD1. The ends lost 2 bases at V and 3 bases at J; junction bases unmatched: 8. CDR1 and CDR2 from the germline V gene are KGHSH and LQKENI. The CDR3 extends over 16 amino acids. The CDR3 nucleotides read TGTGCCAGCTCACCAAACGGACAGGGAGCCCACACTGAAGCTTTCTTT. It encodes CASSPNGQGAHTEAFF.